Detailed here is one T cell receptor beta chain. The data originate from a study of cytomegalovirus exposure and HLA in healthy donors. V gave up 4 bases and J gave up 0 bases; unmatched junction bases: 3. This CDR3 is built from 16 residues. The germline gives CDR1 SGDLS, CDR2 YYNGEE. The primer mix had 60 Vbeta and 13 Jbeta primers. Sequencing was performed with immunoSEQ multiplex PCR; in TCRdb, only in-frame clones are kept and a portion is missing. The top ten hold about 8% of the sample, which has about 190,000 clones, roughly an eighth seen once. V gene TRBV9 combines with J gene TRBJ2-3, with 12 bases identical to TRBD2. This receptor was obtained from a man in his forties or fifties in good health and CMV-seropositive. Material for sequencing was PBMCs. The CDR3 nucleotides are TGTGCCAGCAGCCTAGCGGGGGGGCATAGCACAGATACGCAGTATTTT. This translates into CASSLAGGHSTDTQYF.